This T cell receptor beta chain derives from a study of vaccination effects on CD4 cells after COVID-19. Study context: Pools of viral peptides were used by the ViraFEST assay to expand antigen-specific CD4+ T cells ahead of sequencing. The cohort was immunized with two doses of either the BNT162b2 or mRNA-1273 vaccine.

This clone came up a few times. What it recognizes is unknown. The V and J ends lost 2 bases and 5 bases, in that order; junction bases with no gene match: 5. Germline V gene data show CDR1 as KGHDR and CDR2 as SFDVKD. CDR3 length equals 16 residues. The repertoire was sequenced with immunoSEQ multiplex PCR; TCRdb's copy has only in-frame clones and lacks some. The sample has approximately 58,000 clones, about 80% seen once. Culture proceeded for nine to ten days, and CD4+ T cells were then isolated. Each culture had half its medium swapped for IL-2 medium on days 3 and 7. The chain carries TRBV24-1 and TRBJ2-2; 9 bases map to TRBD1. Sequenced material: CD4+ T cells from PBMCs cultured without peptide, taken before COVID-19 vaccination. The receptor comes from a human donor who received a COVID-19 vaccine. The CDR3 region is CATSDYGTGWTGELFF. The CDR3, as DNA: TGTGCCACCAGTGATTATGGGACAGGGTGGACCGGGGAGCTGTTTTTT.